What follows is one T cell receptor (beta chain) and its context. The antigen remains undetermined. Mismatch repair deficiency was confirmed in all patients, by PCR or immunohistochemistry. This specimen belongs to a study of PD-1 blockade in mismatch repair-deficient tumors. Across the whole study: Patients had about a dozen mismatch repair-deficient cancer types and were previously treated and progressing. Study-wide results and caveats: Rapid post-treatment expansion, then contraction, generally preceding radiologic response, marked tumor-resident clones.

Using immunoSEQ multiplex PCR, the repertoire was profiled, and TCRdb retains in-frame clones only, with some absent. The table records fewer than 45,000 clones, 80% to 90% of them present only once. Trimming took 6 bases from V and 0 from J; bases not matched to a gene: 5. Germline V gene lookup returns CDR1 SNHLY and CDR2 FYNNEI. The CDR3 extends over 14 amino acids. The chain recombines TRBV2 with TRBJ2-7; 7 positions match TRBD1. This specimen consisted of peripheral blood, obtained 76 weeks after starting pembrolizumab. The source is an adult with mismatch repair-deficient cancer. CDR3 bases: TGTGCCAGCAGCCTGGGACAGAGCTCCTACGAGCAGTACTTC. This sequence encodes CASSLGQSSYEQYF.